This T cell receptor beta chain derives from a study of PD-1 blockade in classical Hodgkin lymphoma. Method: immunoSEQ multiplex PCR; TCRdb's copy keeps in-frame clones and lacks some. The data show tens of thousands of clones, about 90% seen once. Comment on this clone: Its antigen is currently unknown.

Germline V gives CDR1 LNHDA, CDR2 SQIVND (reference sequence). V was pared by 6 bases and J by 5 bases, with 8 bases of the junction left unmatched. The CDR3 covers 14 residues. Study findings and constraints: Individuals who commenced nivolumab within less than 1 year of ASCT were excluded.

Time point: cycle 4 day 1 (C4D1), after more than five weeks of nivolumab. Relapses following autologous stem cell transplantation were seen in all patients, with brentuximab vedotin exposure varying. Best overall response was complete response, partial response or progressive disease in these relapsed/refractory classical Hodgkin lymphoma patients. The sequenced sample was peripheral blood mononuclear cells (PBMCs), obtained before the fourth cycle of nivolumab. This sequence originates from a human donor with classical Hodgkin lymphoma. V gene TRBV19 combines with J gene TRBJ1-1, with TRBD1 identical over 8 bases. The CDR3 sequence is CASRQPGGETEAFF. The CDR3 coding sequence is TGTGCCAGTAGACAACCAGGGGGCGAGACTGAAGCTTTCTTT.